The 6 T cell receptor beta chains given below trace back to one sample, sequenced in a study of Ad26.COV2.S vaccination and SARS-CoV-2 variants. This sample's treatment: 15 to 20 received Ad26.COV2.S at low or high dose, single or two shots; 5 received placebo; per-sample allocation not given. Vaccine and placebo recipients were sampled on day 63 after the first injection. Clones were sequenced by immunoSEQ multiplex PCR, and TCRdb holds only the in-frame ones, with some missing. The data contain about 350,000 clones, approximately 86% of them singletons. The source was peripheral blood, collected in a trial of Ad26.COV2.S vaccine versus placebo. The receptor source for this set is a person between 18 and 59 years old who received the Ad26.COV2.S COVID-19 vaccine or a placebo.

The chain is built from TRBV4-2 and TRBJ1-4; possibly TRBD1 for D (5 bases). Trimming took off 1 base at V and 4 bases at J, with 7 bases between the two ends. The CDR3 runs 14 residues. Germline V gene lookup returns CDR1 LGHNA and CDR2 YNFKEQ. The CDR3 region is CASSQGQINEKLFF. CDR3 sequence (DNA): TGTGCCAGCAGCCAAGGACAGATTAATGAAAAACTGTTTTTT.

This clone was recorded a few times. The V and J genes are TRBV14 and TRBJ1-6, with TRBD1 matching over 9 bases. The CDR3 has 15 amino acids. The J segment lost 7 bases and the V segment lost 6 bases, leaving 7 bases of the junction unmatched. Germline V gene lookup returns CDR1 SGHDN and CDR2 FVKESK. The CDR3: CASRIVGTGNSPLHF. The DNA for the CDR3 is TGTGCCAGCAGGATTGTCGGGACAGGGAATTCACCCCTCCACTTT.

The gene calls are TRBV4-2 and TRBJ2-2; 12 bases are a match to TRBD2. This CDR3 is 20 amino acids long. The germline V gene encodes CDR1 LGHNA and CDR2 YNFKEQ. J lost 3 bases, V lost 5 bases, and 16 bases had no gene match. CDR3 sequence: CASSDQTATSGSIDTGELFF. The DNA of the CDR3 is TGTGCCAGCAGCGACCAAACCGCGACTAGCGGGAGTATTGACACCGGGGAGCTGTTTTTT.

The CDR3 is CASSLSGTGYFGDEKLFF. DNA for the CDR3: TGTGCCAGCAGTTTATCCGGGACAGGGTACTTCGGGGATGAAAAACTGTTTTTT. The gene calls are TRBV27 and TRBJ1-4; 9 nucleotides line up with TRBD1. J lost 6 bases, V lost 0 bases, and 11 bases had no gene match. CDR3 length: 18 amino acids. Germline lookup yields CDR1 MNHEY and CDR2 SMNVEV (reference sequence).

The CDR3 protein is CAASTGSSTDTQYF. CDR3 DNA: TGTGCCGCCAGTACCGGGAGTAGCACAGATACGCAGTATTTT. This chain uses TRBV19 with TRBJ2-3, with a possible D match to TRBD2 (6 bases). The germline V gene encodes CDR1 LNHDA and CDR2 SQIVND (reference sequence). V was trimmed by 11 bases and J by 0 bases, leaving 15 bases between them. The CDR3 covers 14 residues.

The chain recombines TRBV10-3 with TRBJ2-1; 8 positions agree with TRBD1. The CDR3 length is 14 residues. With 7 bases clipped from V and 5 bases from J, the junction kept 7 bases outside the gene matches. Germline assignment: CDR1 ENHRY and CDR2 SYGVKD. CDR3 sequence: CAIKTGGTDNEQFF. The CDR3 DNA reads as TGTGCCATCAAAACAGGGGGTACGGACAATGAGCAGTTCTTC.